The source of this T cell receptor beta chain is a study of identical twins. Study results and caveats: For cord blood, abundant beta clonotypes had fewer insertions, unlike memory repertoires, which showed none. Within beta out-of-frame sequences, the excess sharing observed between twins was weaker.

This clonotype has at least ten counts. The antigen is undetermined. J lost 8 bases, V lost 3 bases, and 6 bases had no gene match. The CDR3 contains 14 residues. Template switching added a universal primer binding site, and final cDNA carried unique molecular identifiers. TCRdb re-called the 5' RACE reads with MiXCR, one entry per CDR3 protein. Of about 150,000 distinct CDR3 sequences in the sample, roughly 3.5% were seen once. V is TRBV12-3 or TRBV12-4 and J is TRBJ2-3, with TRBD1 matching 9 bases. The receptor comes from a man younger than 35 in good health. Sequencing was done on a sample of memory T cells sorted from blood. Written as DNA, the CDR3 is TGTGCCAGCAGTTTGGGACAGGGTCGAGGTACGCAGTATTTT. Protein product: CASSLGQGRGTQYF.